This T cell receptor (beta chain) derives from a study of blood T cell repertoires in COVID-19. This clone was picked up a small number of times. The cohort comprised adults aged 18 to 89 years residing in 24 US areas. Authors' methods: By means of reference gene primer amplification, nucleated cell counts were estimated. Profiled with immunoSEQ multiplex PCR; TCRdb holds only in-frame clones, not every one. The V and J calls and the clone size are those of that table, but D and trimming were determined from the DNA. The profile covers over 130,000 clones, with 60% to 80% appearing a single time and just under 3% taken by the ten largest. Trimming pared 5 bases from V and 2 bases from J, leaving 16 bases between. The CDR3 consists of 15 residues. CDR1 MNHEY and CDR2 SVGAGI come from the germline V gene.

The chain is built from TRBV6-5 and TRBJ2-7; D might be TRBD1 (6 bases). The clonotype comes from a woman in her forties or fifties who had recovered from COVID-19. The specimen sequenced was PBMCs or T cells enriched from blood (not recorded which). The CDR3 nucleotides read TGTGCCAGCAGTCCCGAAGCGACAGGAGCCTACGAGCAGTACTTC. Amino acids: CASSPEATGAYEQYF.